Each of the 28 T cell receptor beta chains below was sequenced from the same sample in a study of blood T cell repertoires in COVID-19. Only in-frame clones appear in the TCRdb table, and some are missing; sequencing was by immunoSEQ multiplex PCR. Seen here are more than 80,000 clones, about 80% observed once, and the top ten hold about 2.1%. Specimen: peripheral blood. All receptors come from a woman between 65 and 79 years old with acute or convalescent COVID-19.

Only a few counts were recorded for this clone. The CDR3 DNA reads as TGTGCCACGCAGGACAGCATGAACACTGAAGCTTTCTTT. Protein sequence: CATQDSMNTEAFF. The chain carries TRBV24-1 and TRBJ1-1; weak D call: TRBD1 (6 bases). V was clipped by 10 bases and J by 0 bases, with 11 bases between them. This CDR3 has 13 amino acids. Germline V gene sequence: CDR1 KGHDR, CDR2 SFDVKD.

The chain couples TRBV6-5 to TRBJ1-1; no clear D gene. The V gene lost 2 bases and the J gene lost 0 bases, with 4 bases spanning the gap. CDR1 and CDR2 (germline): MNHEY, SVGAGI. This CDR3 contains 13 residues. In DNA form, the CDR3 reads TGTGCCAGCAGTTACACTGTGAACACTGAAGCTTTCTTT. Encoded protein: CASSYTVNTEAFF.

About this clone: A read error may produce the germline difference seen at one junction end. V gene TRBV5-1 combines with J gene TRBJ1-1; TRBD1 might be the D (5 bases). The germline V gene encodes CDR1 SGHRS and CDR2 YFSETQ. The CDR3 consists of 13 residues. CDR3 sequence: CASSLGGVSATSF. The CDR3 DNA reads TGCGCCAGCAGCTTGGGGGGCGTCTCTGCAACCAGCTTT.

The CDR3 nucleotides read TGTGCCAGCAGAATCGGACAGGGGCCCAATCAGCCCCAGCATTTT. Its translation: CASRIGQGPNQPQHF. This chain joins TRBV6-6 and TRBJ1-5; 9 bases align to TRBD1. The CDR3 length is 15 residues. The ends lost 6 bases at V and 3 bases at J; junction bases unmatched: 6. CDR1 and CDR2 (germline): MNHNY, SVGAGI (reference sequence).

The gene calls are TRBV7-8 and TRBJ1-5, with D hard to call. CDR1 is SGHVS and CDR2 is FQNEAQ in the germline V gene. The CDR3 loop spans 13 amino acids. V lost 1 base, J lost 4 bases, and 5 bases lay in between. CDR3 bases: TGTGCCAGCAGCTTAGGGCAGAATCAGCCCCAGCATTTT. Translating gives CASSLGQNQPQHF.

The rearrangement joins TRBV12-5 to TRBJ1-4; 7 bases line up with TRBD1. After removal of 5 bases from V and 5 bases from J, the junction contained 8 bases not matched to a gene. This CDR3 spans 15 amino acids. Germline CDR1 reads LGHNT; CDR2 reads FRNRAP. CDR3 bases: TGTGCTAGTGGTACAGGACAGGCACTAAATGAAAAACTGTTTTTT. Encoded protein: CASGTGQALNEKLFF.

V usage is TRBV19 and J usage is TRBJ2-2; 9 bases match TRBD2. The length of the CDR3 is 17 residues. The ends lost 5 bases at V and 4 bases at J; junction bases unmatched: 11. From germline, CDR1 is LNHDA and CDR2 SQIVND (reference sequence). CDR3 residues: CASSLIRRGGTTGELFF. In nucleotides, the CDR3 is TGTGCCAGTAGTCTCATTCGGCGGGGGGGTACCACCGGGGAGCTGTTTTTT.

The V and J genes are TRBV5-1 and TRBJ2-5; TRBD2 matches at 11 bases. The length of the CDR3 is 16 residues. J lost 1 base, V lost 0 bases, and 2 bases had no gene match. CDR1 is SGHRS, CDR2 YFSETQ, per germline. The CDR3 DNA reads TGCGCCAGCAGCTTGGCTCTAGCGGGGGGCCAAGAGACCCAGTACTTC. Its protein product is CASSLALAGGQETQYF.

The rearrangement joins TRBV7-2 to TRBJ2-2; D possibly corresponds to TRBD1 (6 bases). Germline V gene lookup returns CDR1 SGHTA and CDR2 FQGNSA. V lost 4 bases and J 3 bases, leaving 15 bases between the germline ends. The CDR3 sequence is 16 residues long. The DNA of the CDR3 is TGTGCCAGCAGCTCACTACTCACAGGGTACACCGGGGAGCTGTTTTTT. As protein: CASSSLLTGYTGELFF.

The chain combines TRBV4-1 with TRBJ2-7; TRBD1 matches at 7 bases. This CDR3 is built from 15 residues. Germline-derived CDR1 and CDR2 are MGHRA and YSYEKL. V was clipped by 4 bases and J by 4 bases; unmatched bases: 10. For the CDR3, the DNA is TGCGCCAGCAGCCGAGAGACAGGGTTTAGGTACGAGCAGTACTTC. Protein product: CASSRETGFRYEQYF.

CDR3: CASSQDRASGGETQYF. CDR3 nucleotides: TGTGCCAGCAGCCAAGATAGGGCTAGCGGGGGTGAGACCCAGTACTTC. The chain combines TRBV3-1 (or the pseudogene TRBV3-2) with TRBJ2-5, with 10 nucleotides matching TRBD2. Germline-derived CDR1 and CDR2 are LGHDT and YNNKEL (reference sequence). The CDR3 contains 16 residues. The ends lost 0 bases at V and 5 bases at J; junction bases unmatched: 6.

V gene TRBV10-2 combines with J gene TRBJ1-1, with D tentatively TRBD1 (6 bases). Trimming shortened V by 2 bases and J by 6 bases, and 16 bases separated the two germline ends. Germline CDR1 is WSHSY and CDR2 is SAAADI. The CDR3 contains 15 residues. CDR3 in DNA: TGCGCCAGCAGTGAGGGGGGCAGGGGCCCACCTGAAGCTTTCTTT. Translated: CASSEGGRGPPEAFF.

V usage is TRBV3-1 (or the pseudogene TRBV3-2) and J usage is TRBJ1-3, with D unresolved. The CDR3 totals 13 residues. The germline CDR1 and CDR2 sequences are LGHDT and YNNKEL (reference sequence). The V and J ends lost 0 bases and 7 bases respectively, with 7 bases between them. The CDR3 DNA follows: TGTGCCAGCAGCCAAGATCTGCGGAACACCATATATTTT. Its translation is CASSQDLRNTIYF.

As to this clone: Compared with germline, one end of the junction differs, possibly owing to a read error. J is TRBJ2-5 and V is TRBV7-7, with D possibly being TRBD1 (6 bases). The CDR3 is 13 amino acids. In germline, CDR1 is SSHAT, CDR2 FNYEAQ (reference sequence). CDR3: CASSQDSQETQYF. The CDR3 DNA reads as TGTGCTAGCAGCCAGGACAGTCAAGAGACCCAGTACTTC.

This clone was seen only a few times. The chain has TRBV19 and TRBJ1-1, with D perhaps matching TRBD1 (6 bases). The V and J ends lost 3 bases and 5 bases respectively, with 19 bases between them. Germline CDR1 LNHDA, CDR2 SQIVND (reference sequence). This CDR3 has 16 residues. The CDR3 reads CASSIGRDIESTEAFF. The CDR3 DNA follows: TGTGCCAGTAGTATTGGACGGGACATTGAGAGTACTGAAGCTTTCTTT. The whole variable domain, remainder taken from reference TRBV19 and TRBJ1-1, is DGGITQSPKYLFRKEGQNVTLSCEQNLNHDAMYWYRQDPGQGLRLIYYSQIVNDFQKGDIAEGYSVSREKKESFPLTVTSAQKNPTAFYLCASSIGRDIESTEAFFGQGTRLTVV.

The rearrangement links TRBV24-1 to TRBJ2-1; TRBD1 is a possible D gene (5 bases). The CDR3 has 13 residues. V was shortened by 4 bases and J by 10 bases, with 13 bases between the two germline ends. CDR1 and CDR2 from the germline V gene are KGHDR and SFDVKD. The CDR3 bases are TGTGCCACCAGTGACCCCCGACAGACCGAGCAGTTCTTC. Amino acids: CATSDPRQTEQFF.

V gene TRBV5-1 combines with J gene TRBJ1-2; D might be TRBD1 (5 bases). The CDR3 runs 13 residues. V lost 1 base and J lost 7, with 11 bases in between. Germline CDR1 is SGHRS and CDR2 is YFSETQ. The CDR3 DNA follows: TGCGCCAGCAGCTTGTGGCAGGGACTTGGCTACACCTTC. Translated, it gives CASSLWQGLGYTF.

The rearrangement joins TRBV2 to TRBJ1-1; no definite D call. Trimming shortened V by 8 bases and J by 1 base, and 14 bases separated the two germline ends. This CDR3 spans 14 amino acids. The germline V gene has CDR1 SNHLY and CDR2 FYNNEI. CDR3 sequence reads: CASCVSRANTEAFF. The CDR3 bases are TGTGCCAGCTGCGTGTCGAGGGCGAACACTGAAGCTTTCTTT.

The V and J genes are TRBV10-1 and TRBJ1-1, with D hard to call. CDR1 and CDR2 from the germline V gene are WNHNN and SYGVQD (reference sequence). V shed 4 bases and J shed 1 base, with 7 bases lying between them. This CDR3 has 13 residues. The CDR3 bases are TGCGCCAGCAGTGTGCCGGGGAACACTGAAGCTTTCTTT. This encodes CASSVPGNTEAFF.

The rearrangement uses TRBV12-5 and TRBJ1-1; TRBD1 might be the D (5 bases). CDR1 is LGHNT, CDR2 FRNRAP, per germline. The CDR3 extends over 14 amino acids. Trimming took off 7 bases at V and 0 bases at J, with 12 bases between the two ends. The CDR3 here is CASVSDNLNTEAFF. The CDR3, as DNA: TGTGCTAGTGTCTCGGACAACCTGAACACTGAAGCTTTCTTT.

V usage is TRBV3-1 (or the pseudogene TRBV3-2) and J usage is TRBJ2-7, with 11 nucleotides matching TRBD1. V lost 0 bases, J lost 6 bases, and 7 bases stayed unmatched. Germline loops: CDR1 LGHDT, CDR2 YNNKEL (reference sequence). This CDR3 region has 16 residues. CDR3 sequence: CASSQDRGTGGFEQYF. The CDR3 bases are TGTGCCAGCAGCCAAGATAGGGGGACAGGGGGATTCGAGCAGTACTTC.

This rearrangement joins TRBV10-2 to TRBJ1-6; 8 bases match TRBD1. This CDR3 contains 14 residues. The V and J ends lost 10 bases and 10 bases, in that order; junction bases with no gene match: 12. Per the germline V gene, CDR1 is WSHSY and CDR2 is SAAADI. CDR3 in amino acids: CAIRQGLVESPLHF. The CDR3, as DNA: TGCGCCATCAGACAGGGGTTGGTCGAATCACCCCTCCACTTT.

The chain couples TRBV24-1 to TRBJ1-2; D gene uncertain. Trimming took off 5 bases at V and 8 bases at J, with 17 bases between the two ends. In germline, CDR1 is KGHDR, CDR2 SFDVKD. The CDR3 is 14 residues long. The CDR3 loop is CATSVASGSAGYTF. The CDR3, as DNA: TGTGCCACCAGTGTGGCCTCAGGTTCGGCGGGCTACACCTTC.

DNA of the CDR3: TGCAGCGTTGGGGGGGTGGGAAACCAGCCCCAGCATTTT. Translated, it gives CSVGGVGNQPQHF. This chain links TRBV29-1 with TRBJ1-5; perhaps TRBD1 as D (5 bases). Germline values: CDR1 SQVTM, CDR2 ANQGSEA. Trimming removed 4 bases at V and 7 bases at J, with 14 bases between. The CDR3 sequence is 13 residues long. The whole variable domain, filled in from reference TRBV29-1 and TRBJ1-5, reads SAVISQKPSRDICQRGTSLTIQCQVDSQVTMMFWYRQQPGQSLTLIATANQGSEATYESGFVIDKFPISRPNLTFSTLTVSNMSPEDSSIYLCSVGGVGNQPQHFGDGTRLSIL.

The chain employs TRBV27 and TRBJ2-5, with D unresolved. V was clipped by 0 bases and J by 7 bases, with 15 bases between them. Germline CDR1 and CDR2: MNHEY and SMNVEV (reference sequence). The CDR3 totals 15 residues. Here the CDR3 DNA reads TGTGCCAGCAGTTTATCCCCTAACAGCTTGGGGACCCAGTACTTC. Protein: CASSLSPNSLGTQYF.

This clone was detected only a few times. V and J are TRBV25-1 and TRBJ2-2, with 9 bases fitting TRBD1. V trimming: 6 bases; J trimming: 8 bases; junction bases outside the gene matches: 13. The CDR3 is made up of 16 amino acids. Germline-derived CDR1 and CDR2 are MGHDK and SYGVNS. CDR3 sequence (DNA): TGTGCCAGCAGAGCTGGGACAGGGACTTTTGAGGGGGAGCTGTTTTTT. Its translation is CASRAGTGTFEGELFF. Complete variable domain (other parts from reference TRBV25-1 and TRBJ2-2): EADIYQTPRYLVIGTGKKITLECSQTMGHDKMYWYQQDPGMELHLIHYSYGVNSTEKGDLSSESTVSRIRTEHFPLTLESARPSHTSQYLCASRAGTGTFEGELFFGEGSRLTVL.

A single count supports this clone. V is TRBV24-1 and J is TRBJ2-7, with TRBD1 matching over 9 bases. CDR1 is KGHDR and CDR2 is SFDVKD in the germline V gene. The CDR3 has 20 amino acids. Losses at the gene ends were 4 bases for V and 4 bases for J; bases not matched to a gene: 22. The CDR3 bases are TGTGCCACCAGTGACATTAGGGCGGGACAGGGAATTAGATGCGCGTACGAGCAGTACTTC. Amino acids: CATSDIRAGQGIRCAYEQYF.

This chain connects TRBV5-4 to TRBJ2-3, with 7 bases lining up with TRBD2. Germline assignment: CDR1 SGHNT and CDR2 YYREEE (reference sequence). V lost 0 bases and J lost 3; bases outside the gene matches: 7. The CDR3 length is 16 residues. The CDR3 bases are TGTGCCAGCAGCTTGGCCTGGGGACTATCTACAGATACGCAGTATTTT. Translating gives CASSLAWGLSTDTQYF.